Following are 6 T cell receptor beta chains from one sample sequenced in a study of blood T cells in healthy people across ages. Next came a second PCR, run for about 6 to 12 cycles, which used a sample-barcoded 5' primer along with a J-beta primer mix. TCRdb called the 5' RACE reads again in MiXCR, with one record for every CDR3 protein. The sample consists of some 800,000 distinct CDR3 sequences, 25% of them appearing once. The same sample was also used in a study of T cells of mothers and their children.

The source material was blood. These receptors came from a boy younger than 18 in good health.

The chain has TRBV6-2 or TRBV6-3 and TRBJ2-5; 8 bases are a match to TRBD1. Germline CDR1 and CDR2: MNHEY and SVGEGT. V gave up 6 bases and J gave up 0 bases; unmatched junction bases: 6. This CDR3 is built from 15 residues. The CDR3 is CASRQDREYQETQYF. DNA of the CDR3: TGTGCCAGCAGACAGGACAGGGAGTACCAAGAGACCCAGTACTTC.

This clonotype was recorded a few times. This rearrangement joins TRBV7-2 to TRBJ2-5; tentative D call: TRBD2 (5 bases). The J call may be faulty, since TRBJ2-1 better matches the DNA end. This CDR3 comprises 14 residues. CDR1 is SGHTA and CDR2 is FQGNSA in the germline V gene. The chain's CDR3 is CASSPTGFYNEQFF. The DNA for the CDR3 is TGTGCCAGCAGCCCGACGGGGTTCTACAATGAGCAGTTCTTC.

This clonotype has more than one count but fewer than ten. At one end, the junction sequence differs from germline, possibly due to a read error. The V call is TRBV20-1, the J call TRBJ2-4, with a weak D call TRBD1 (6 bases). The CDR3 is 15 amino acids. Germline CDR1 DFQATT, CDR2 SNEGSKA (reference sequence). The CDR3 loop reads CSVSQGSIAKNIQYF. CDR3 DNA sequence: TGCAGTGTTAGTCAGGGGTCTATAGCCAAAAACATCCAGTACTTC.

In its sample, this clonotype was seen a few times. This rearrangement joins TRBV2 to TRBJ2-4; D unresolved. The CDR3 is 13 amino acids. The germline V and J ends were trimmed by 6 bases and 3 bases, with 9 bases remaining between them. Germline V gene lookup returns CDR1 SNHLY and CDR2 FYNNEI. CDR3 nucleotide sequence: TGTGCCAGCAGAGGATTCAACAAAAACATTCAGTACTTC. The encoded protein is CASRGFNKNIQYF.

This chain links TRBV6-6 with TRBJ2-5, with 8 positions matching TRBD2. The germline gives CDR1 MNHNY, CDR2 SVGAGI (reference sequence). Trimming cost V 11 bases and J 3 bases; bases outside gene matches: 8. The CDR3 covers 13 residues. The CDR3 nucleotides read TGTGCCCATCGGCGAGCGGGAGAAGAGACCCAGTACTTC. This sequence encodes CAHRRAGEETQYF.

This clonotype occurred a few times. This may arise from a read error, as a much more abundant clone is one base away. Here the CDR3 DNA reads TGCGCCAGCAGCTTGGGAGGTCACAGGGTAGAGACCCAGTACTTC. Residues: CASSLGGHRVETQYF. V gene TRBV5-1 combines with J gene TRBJ2-5; D perhaps matches TRBD1 (6 bases). The CDR3 has 15 residues. With 0 bases removed from V and 4 bases from J, the gap between germline ends came to 13 bases. Germline V lookup: CDR1 SGHRS, CDR2 YFSETQ.